A selection of T cell receptor beta chains follows, all from one sample in a study of spatial heterogeneity in lung cancer. TCRdb reprocessed the 5' RACE reads via MiXCR and lists one record per CDR3 protein. The repertoire holds some 44,000 distinct CDR3 sequences, around 15% seen once, with 55% to 70% in the top ten. Specimen: PBMCs, collected at surgery. Every receptor here comes from a male donor with early-stage non-small cell lung cancer. The CDR3 runs from the conserved cysteine through the conserved F or W.

TRBJ1-5 TRBV4-1 CASSSRGQGRHQPQHF
TRBJ2-7 TRBV7-8 CASSLRGLATTYEQYF
TRBJ1-5 TRBV27 CASSLSRTGVQPQHF
TRBJ1-5 TRBV5-6 CASSLYLQGASNQPQHF
TRBJ1-3 TRBV25-1 CASSQEAGTGNTIYF
TRBJ2-1 TRBV4-3 CASSQLAGDRNEQFF
TRBJ1-1 TRBV19 CASSIAGPWRGEAFF
TRBJ1-6 TRBV10-3 CAISWDGLGSPLHF
TRBJ1-1 TRBV20-1 CSASIVDTAGKEAFF
TRBJ2-2 TRBV6-6 CASSYVLAGDTGELFF
TRBJ2-1 TRBV11-2 CASSATDKGVQFF
TRBJ1-4 TRBV29-1 CSVETAGLGEKLFF
TRBJ1-2 TRBV2 CASNRQYNYGYTF
TRBJ2-7 TRBV11-1 CASSRRTGELYEQYF
TRBJ2-3 TRBV5-6 CASSLVREADTQYF
TRBJ2-5 TRBV10-2 CASSESQRQETQYF
TRBJ2-3 TRBV7-9 CASSLSSGTDTQYF
TRBJ2-3 TRBV5-1 CASSLGILSTDTQYF
TRBJ1-6 TRBV11-2 CASSLTQGGLGSPLHF
TRBJ2-3 TRBV5-4 CASSLIGSSTDTQYF
TRBJ2-7 TRBV18 CASSLGTAHVSYEQYF
TRBJ2-3 TRBV11-2 CASSPLGLAAGTDTQYF
TRBJ1-1 TRBV10-3 CAISTDRASGLNTEAFF
TRBJ1-2 TRBV6-1 CASSTSGSFYGYTF
TRBJ2-3 TRBV2 CASSRQSDTQYF
TRBJ2-2 TRBV20-1 CSARDRRSGDDTGELFF
TRBJ2-7 TRBV6-2/TRBV6-3 CASRPGGLPYEQYF
TRBJ2-7 TRBV11-1 CASSLGWTSGISYEQYF
TRBJ1-4 TRBV4-2 CASSRENEKLFF
TRBJ2-5 TRBV7-6 CASRGTGRGETQYF
TRBJ2-1 TRBV12-3/TRBV12-4 CASSRGVHEQFF
TRBJ1-5 TRBV5-6 CASSFMRGDETQHF
TRBJ1-1 TRBV9 CASSPGIGRDTEAFF
TRBJ2-3 TRBV14 CASSQATDTQYF
TRBJ2-3 TRBV24-1 CATSGRGLGSTDTQYF
TRBJ2-1 TRBV20-1 CSAIPGASYNEQFF
TRBJ1-5 TRBV9 CASSPDLRQPQHF
TRBJ1-5 TRBV5-1 CASSTDRDQPQHF
TRBJ1-5 TRBV12-3/TRBV12-4 CASRSAGDSSNQPQHF
TRBJ1-2 TRBV6-2/TRBV6-3 CASLNADSINYGYTF
TRBJ2-1 TRBV5-1 CASAVSGYNEQFF
TRBJ1-6 TRBV28 CASRTGRAPLHF
TRBJ2-3 TRBV5-1 CASSLSDAGDTQYF